The clone carrying this T cell receptor (beta chain) was found a few times. The antigen remains undetermined. Germline V gene lookup returns CDR1 SGHNT and CDR2 YENEEA. The CDR3 is 15 amino acids. J lost 5 bases, V lost 7 bases, and 9 bases had no gene match. The source of the sample is a study of cytomegalovirus exposure and HLA in healthy donors. Primers for the PCR totalled 60 Vbeta and 13 Jbeta. The method was immunoSEQ multiplex PCR; TCRdb's version includes in-frame clones alone and lacks a portion of them. The table shows some 160,000 clones, with 70% to 80% occurring only once. General study results and limits: Later analysis demonstrated an association between a missense DCLRE1C variant and TCR beta V- and J-gene trimming. An analysis that came later showed most CMV-associated TCR beta chains appearing HLA-restricted. The authors enumerated 150 to 200 TCR beta chains as linked to cytomegalovirus. It was likely that a cluster of highly shared sequence variants was a sequencing artifact.

The receptor was derived from a male donor in good health and CMV-seronegative. This rearrangement joins TRBV11-3 to TRBJ2-2; 8 bases agree with TRBD1. The sample consisted of PBMCs. The CDR3 reads CASKIQGESTGELFF. Written as DNA, the CDR3 is TGTGCCAGCAAGATACAGGGGGAGAGTACCGGGGAGCTGTTTTTT.